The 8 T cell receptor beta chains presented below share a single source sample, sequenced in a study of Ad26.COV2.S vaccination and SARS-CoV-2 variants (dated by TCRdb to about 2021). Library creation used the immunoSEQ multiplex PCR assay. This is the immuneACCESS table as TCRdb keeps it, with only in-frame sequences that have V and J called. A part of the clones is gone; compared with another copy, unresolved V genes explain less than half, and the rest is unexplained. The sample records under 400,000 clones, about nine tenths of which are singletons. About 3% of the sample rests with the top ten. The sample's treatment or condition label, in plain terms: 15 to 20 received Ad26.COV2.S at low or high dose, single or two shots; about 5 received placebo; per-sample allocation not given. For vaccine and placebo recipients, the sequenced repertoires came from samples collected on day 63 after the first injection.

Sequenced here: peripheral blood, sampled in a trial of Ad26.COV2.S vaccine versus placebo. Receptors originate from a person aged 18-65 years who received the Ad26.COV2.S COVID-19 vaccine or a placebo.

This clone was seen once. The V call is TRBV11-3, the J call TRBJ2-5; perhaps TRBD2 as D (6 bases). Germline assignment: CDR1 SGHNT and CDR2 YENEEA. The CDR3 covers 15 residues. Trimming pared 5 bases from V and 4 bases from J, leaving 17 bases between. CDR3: CASSPYNSGGETQYF. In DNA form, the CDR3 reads TGTGCCAGCAGCCCTTATAATAGCGGAGGAGAGACCCAGTACTTC.

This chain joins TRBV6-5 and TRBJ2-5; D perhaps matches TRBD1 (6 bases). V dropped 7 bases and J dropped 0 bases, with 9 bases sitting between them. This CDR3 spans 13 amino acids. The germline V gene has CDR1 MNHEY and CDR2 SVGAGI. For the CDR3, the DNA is TGTGCCAGCACCGGACAGTACCAAGAGACCCAGTACTTC. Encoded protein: CASTGQYQETQYF.

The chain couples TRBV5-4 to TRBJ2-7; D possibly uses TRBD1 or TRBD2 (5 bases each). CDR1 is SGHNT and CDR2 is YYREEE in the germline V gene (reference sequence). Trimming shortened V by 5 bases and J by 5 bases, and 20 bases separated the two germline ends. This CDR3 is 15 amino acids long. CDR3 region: CASRKPGPDEDEQYF. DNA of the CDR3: TGTGCCAGCAGGAAACCGGGACCCGATGAAGACGAGCAGTACTTC.

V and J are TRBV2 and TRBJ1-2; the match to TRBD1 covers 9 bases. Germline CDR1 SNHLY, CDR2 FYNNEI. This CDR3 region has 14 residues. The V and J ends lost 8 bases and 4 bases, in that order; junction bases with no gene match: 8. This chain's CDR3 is CASVWDRVAYGYTF. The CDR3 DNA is TGTGCCAGCGTCTGGGACAGGGTCGCCTATGGCTACACCTTC.

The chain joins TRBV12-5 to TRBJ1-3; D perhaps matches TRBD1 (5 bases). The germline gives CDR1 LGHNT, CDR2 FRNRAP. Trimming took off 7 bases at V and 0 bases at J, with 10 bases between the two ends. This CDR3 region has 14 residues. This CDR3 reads CASAPGGSGNTIYF. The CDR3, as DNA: TGTGCTAGTGCTCCCGGGGGCTCTGGAAACACCATATATTTT.

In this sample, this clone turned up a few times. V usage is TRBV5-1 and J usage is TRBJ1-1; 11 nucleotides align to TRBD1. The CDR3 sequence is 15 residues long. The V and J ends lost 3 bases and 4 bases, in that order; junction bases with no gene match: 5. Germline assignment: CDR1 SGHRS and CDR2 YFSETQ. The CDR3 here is CASSYSGTGGTEAFF. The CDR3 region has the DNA TGCGCCAGCAGCTATTCCGGGACAGGGGGCACTGAAGCTTTCTTT. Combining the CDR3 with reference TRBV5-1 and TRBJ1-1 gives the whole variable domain KAGVTQTPRYLIKTRGQQVTLSCSPISGHRSVSWYQQTPGQGLQFLFEYFSETQRNKGNFPGRFSGRQFSNSRSEMNVSTLELGDSALYLCASSYSGTGGTEAFFGQGTRLTVV.

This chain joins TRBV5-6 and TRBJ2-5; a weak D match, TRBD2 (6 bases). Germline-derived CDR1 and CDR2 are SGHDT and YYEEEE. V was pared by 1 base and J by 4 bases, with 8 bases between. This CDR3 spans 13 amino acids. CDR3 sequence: CASSLLGGETQYF. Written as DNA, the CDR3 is TGTGCCAGCAGCTTGTTGGGGGGAGAGACCCAGTACTTC. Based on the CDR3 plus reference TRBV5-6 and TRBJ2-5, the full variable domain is DAGVTQSPTHLIKTRGQQVTLRCSPKSGHDTVSWYQQALGQGPQFIFQYYEEEERQRGNFPDRFSGHQFPNYSSELNVNALLLGDSALYLCASSLLGGETQYFGPGTRLLVL.

Here the CDR3 reads CASSQPGQGNYGYTF. The CDR3, as DNA: TGTGCCAGCAGCCAACCGGGACAGGGGAACTATGGCTACACCTTC. The chain employs TRBV4-2 and TRBJ1-2, with TRBD1 matching 10 bases. The V and J ends lost 2 bases and 2 bases, in that order; junction bases with no gene match: 2. CDR3 length: 15 amino acids. CDR1 is LGHNA, CDR2 YNFKEQ, per germline.